The present entry profiles one T cell receptor (beta chain) with its context. Authors' processing steps: Scientists estimated how many nucleated cells there were by amplifying reference gene primers. Libraries were prepared by immunoSEQ multiplex PCR; TCRdb keeps only in-frame clonotypes and omits some of them. V, J and clone size are those of that table, while D and trimming were read from the DNA. The sample includes about 78,000 clones, roughly 86% of them seen just once. In germline, CDR1 is SGHTA, CDR2 FQGNSA. The CDR3 totals 14 residues. J was trimmed by 1 base and V by 2 bases; bases with no gene match: 0. The data are from a study of blood T cell repertoires in COVID-19. The overall study: The samples span acute and convalescent COVID-19 from the United States, Italy and Spain. Sample material is recorded as cDNA or gDNA derived from T cells, B-cell-depleted T cells, or PBMCs.

The V gene is TRBV7-2, the J gene TRBJ2-5; TRBD2 agrees at 8 bases. Sequencing input: peripheral blood. The receptor comes from a middle-aged man with active or convalescent COVID-19. In nucleotides, the CDR3 is TGTGCCAGCAGCTTAAGCGGGGGCCAAGAGACCCAGTACTTC. Protein product: CASSLSGGQETQYF.